This entry concerns a single T cell receptor (beta chain). Its specificity is unknown. These data belong to a study of type 1 regulatory T cells. As for the study in general: T-allo10 is an in vitro-generated, Tr1-enriched CD4 T cell product specific for alloantigen.

Study-wide points: Tr1 cells had a more restricted TCR repertoire than non-Tr1 cells.

TCRdb reprocessed the reads via MiXCR and lists one record per CDR3 protein. The sample lists fewer than 80,000 distinct CDR3 sequences; 20% to 25% were seen once. V lost 0 bases and J lost 6, with 8 bases in between. CDR1 is LNHDA and CDR2 is SQIVND in the germline V gene (reference sequence). CDR3 length: 14 amino acids. This TCR was recovered from a human donor in good health. V is TRBV19 and J is TRBJ2-2, with a weak D call TRBD2 (6 bases). Sequences were obtained from cultured type 1 regulatory T (Tr1) cells, either the whole culture or a sorted fraction (not recorded which). The CDR3 here is CASSIETGAGELFF. The CDR3 bases are TGTGCCAGTAGTATAGAAACGGGAGCCGGGGAGCTGTTTTTT.